These 23 T cell receptor beta chains originate from one sample sequenced in a study of beta chain features in type 1 diabetes. Sequenced material consisted of expressed TCRB transcripts (all of the isolated RNA was reverse transcribed). Clones were read by immunoSEQ multiplex PCR, and TCRdb kept only the in-frame ones, dropping some. The sample records roughly 40,000 clones, approximately 60% being singletons. Source material: Tregs from blood. These receptors came from a woman in her twenties or thirties in good health.

The chain couples TRBV7-8 to TRBJ2-2; no clear D gene. The CDR3 is made up of 12 amino acids. Per germline, CDR1 SGHVS and CDR2 FQNEAQ. V was shortened by 3 bases and J by 5 bases, with 4 bases between the two germline ends. In DNA form, the CDR3 reads TGTGCCAGCAGCTTTTATACCGGGGAGCTGTTTTTT. Its protein product is CASSFYTGELFF.

V is TRBV7-3 and J is TRBJ1-1; no clear D gene. The CDR3 sequence is 15 residues long. Germline CDR1 SGHTA, CDR2 FQGTGA. V was shortened by 0 bases and J by 2 bases, with 10 bases between the two germline ends. Written as DNA, the CDR3 is TGTGCCAGCAGCTTAACGGGCAGGCTCAACACTGAAGCTTTCTTT. Protein: CASSLTGRLNTEAFF.

The chain joins TRBV7-2 to TRBJ1-5; the match to TRBD1 covers 9 bases. Trimming removed 6 bases from V and 5 bases from J; junction bases left unmatched: 5. The CDR3 is made up of 14 amino acids. In germline, CDR1 is SGHTA, CDR2 FQGNSA. For the CDR3, the DNA is TGTGCCAGCAGTTCCCGGACAGGGGATCAGCCCCAGCATTTT. Translation gives CASSSRTGDQPQHF.

V and J are TRBV18 and TRBJ2-1; a weak D match, TRBD1 (6 bases). The CDR3 extends over 14 amino acids. With 0 bases removed from V and 12 bases from J, the gap between germline ends came to 15 bases. Per the germline V gene, CDR1 is KGHSH and CDR2 is LQKENI. The CDR3 region is CASSPPGTPQGQFF. CDR3 nucleotides: TGTGCCAGCTCACCACCTGGGACACCCCAAGGGCAGTTCTTC.

The chain links TRBV4-2 to TRBJ2-7, with 8 bases aligning to TRBD2. Germline V lookup: CDR1 LGHNA, CDR2 YNFKEQ. V gave up 0 bases and J gave up 0 bases; unmatched junction bases: 4. This CDR3 comprises 16 residues. For the CDR3, the DNA is TGTGCCAGCAGCCAAGATATGACTAGCGTCTCCTACGAGCAGTACTTC. This translates into CASSQDMTSVSYEQYF.

The sample holds a few counts of this clone. V usage is TRBV7-9 and J usage is TRBJ2-2; D is possibly TRBD2 (5 bases). Trimming shortened V by 4 bases and J by 1 base, and 7 bases separated the two germline ends. The CDR3 loop spans 14 amino acids. In germline, CDR1 is SEHNR, CDR2 FQNEAQ (reference sequence). Written as DNA, the CDR3 is TGTGCCAGCAGCTCGGGGAAGAACACCGGGGAGCTGTTTTTT. It yields the protein CASSSGKNTGELFF.

The V call is TRBV28, the J call TRBJ2-7; 9 positions agree with TRBD1. This CDR3 contains 14 residues. CDR1 is MDHEN, CDR2 SYDVKM, per germline. The V and J ends lost 8 bases and 4 bases, in that order; junction bases with no gene match: 9. CDR3 sequence reads: CASGTTGGPYEQYF. CDR3 sequence (DNA): TGTGCCAGCGGTACAACAGGGGGCCCATACGAGCAGTACTTC.

Points on this clone: A read error may account for a junction end that differs from germline. The chain uses TRBV15 and TRBJ2-7; D gene ambiguous. This CDR3 has 15 residues. Per the germline V gene, CDR1 is LNHNV and CDR2 is YYDKDF (reference sequence). CDR3 sequence: CAISQGRNAPYAQYF. The CDR3 DNA reads TGTGCCATCTCGCAAGGCAGGAATGCCCCTTACGCGCAGTACTTC.

The gene calls are TRBV5-6 and TRBJ1-2, with a tentative D call TRBD1 (5 bases). The V end lost 4 bases, the J end lost 6 bases, and 13 bases lay between the germline ends. Looked up from germline, CDR1 is SGHDT and CDR2 is YYEEEE. CDR3 length equals 13 residues. In nucleotides, the CDR3 is TGTGCCAGCAGCCGATGGGGACTGCATGGCTACACCTTC. It encodes CASSRWGLHGYTF.

J is TRBJ1-1 and V is TRBV4-3; D not certain. CDR3 size: 13 residues. V lost 0 bases, J lost 6 bases, and 8 bases lay in between. Looked up from germline, CDR1 is LGHNA and CDR2 is YSLEER. The CDR3 protein is CASSQEAKSEAFF. The CDR3 DNA reads as TGCGCCAGCAGCCAAGAGGCCAAGTCTGAAGCTTTCTTT.

This rearrangement joins TRBV5-1 to TRBJ2-1; the D gene is possibly TRBD2 (6 bases). V lost 4 bases and J lost 5, with 10 bases in between. Germline V CDR1 and CDR2: SGHRS, YFSETQ. The CDR3 covers 13 residues. Here the CDR3 reads CASSPRLDNEQFF. The CDR3 nucleotides read TGCGCCAGCAGCCCTAGACTAGACAATGAGCAGTTCTTC.

The chain carries TRBV25-1 and TRBJ2-2; 8 positions agree with TRBD1. The V and J ends lost 0 bases and 3 bases, in that order; junction bases with no gene match: 3. Germline V gene lookup returns CDR1 MGHDK and CDR2 SYGVNS. The CDR3 extends over 16 amino acids. CDR3 sequence reads: CASSEYRGPDTGELFF. The CDR3 DNA reads TGTGCCAGCAGTGAATACAGGGGGCCGGACACCGGGGAGCTGTTTTTT.

This rearrangement joins TRBV30 to TRBJ2-7; 8 bases fit TRBD1. Per germline, CDR1 GTSNPN and CDR2 SVGIG (reference sequence). V shed 2 bases and J 7 bases; nucleotides not matched to a gene: 7. CDR3 length equals 13 residues. CDR3 sequence reads: CAWSLQGAGEQYF. The CDR3 DNA reads as TGTGCCTGGAGTTTGCAGGGGGCGGGGGAGCAGTACTTC.

The genes are TRBV19 and TRBJ2-1; TRBD2 agrees at 9 bases. This CDR3 is 15 amino acids long. J gave up 7 bases and V 5 bases, and 9 bases lay outside the gene matches. Germline CDR1 is LNHDA and CDR2 is SQIVND (reference sequence). CDR3 coding DNA: TGTGCCAGTAGTGTGACTAGCGGTAGCCATAATGAGCAGTTCTTC. It yields the protein CASSVTSGSHNEQFF.

This chain joins TRBV4-2 and TRBJ2-7; D is undetermined. Germline CDR1 reads LGHNA; CDR2 reads YNFKEQ. The CDR3 spans 13 residues. V shed 1 base and J shed 5 bases, with 9 bases lying between them. CDR3 loop: CASSQGVRNEQYF. In DNA, the CDR3 is TGTGCCAGCAGCCAAGGAGTGCGGAACGAGCAGTACTTC.

The chain joins TRBV5-1 to TRBJ2-7; D may be TRBD1 (6 bases). The germline CDR1 and CDR2 sequences are SGHRS and YFSETQ. This CDR3 spans 14 amino acids. V lost 0 bases, J lost 2 bases, and 9 bases lay in between. The CDR3 bases are TGCGCCAGCAGCTTGGGACAGGTTCCCTACGAGCAGTACTTC. As protein: CASSLGQVPYEQYF.

The J gene is TRBJ1-2, the V gene TRBV7-2; 11 bases fit TRBD1. Germline V gene lookup returns CDR1 SGHTA and CDR2 FQGNSA. CDR3 length equals 15 residues. With V trimmed by 4 bases and J by 3 bases, 4 bases remained unmatched. The CDR3 DNA follows: TGTGCCAGCAGCTCACCGGACAGGGGGCACTATGGCTACACCTTC. Its protein is CASSSPDRGHYGYTF.

V and J are TRBV7-2 and TRBJ2-7; tentative D call: TRBD2 (6 bases). Germline V gives CDR1 SGHTA, CDR2 FQGNSA. This CDR3 region has 16 residues. Trimming cost V 0 bases and J 0 bases, with 12 bases left between them. CDR3 protein: CASSLAVGTGSYEQYF. In DNA, the CDR3 is TGTGCCAGCAGCTTAGCGGTAGGGACTGGCTCCTACGAGCAGTACTTC.

This chain links TRBV4-2 with TRBJ2-5; 11 nucleotides agree with TRBD2. The V gene's germline CDR1 is LGHNA and CDR2 YNFKEQ. There are 17 residues in the CDR3. The V and J ends lost 1 base and 1 base, in that order; junction bases with no gene match: 5. CDR3: CASSQGLAGRTQETQYF. CDR3 in DNA: TGTGCCAGCAGCCAAGGACTAGCGGGAAGGACCCAAGAGACCCAGTACTTC.

This chain links TRBV7-8 with TRBJ2-2; 7 bases align to TRBD1. Trimming took 5 bases from V and 4 from J; bases not matched to a gene: 4. This CDR3 has 14 amino acids. The germline V gene has CDR1 SGHVS and CDR2 FQNEAQ. In DNA, the CDR3 is TGTGCCAGCAGCCAGGGGACAGTCACCGGGGAGCTGTTTTTT. This gives the protein CASSQGTVTGELFF.

On this clone: A read error may account for a junction end that differs from germline. The chain recombines TRBV7-7 with TRBJ2-2, with 8 bases identical to TRBD2. The CDR3 covers 16 residues. The V gene's germline CDR1 is SSHAT and CDR2 FNYEAQ (reference sequence). CDR3 protein: CASSALAGIRTGELFF. The DNA of the CDR3 is TGTGCTAGCAGCGCCTTAGCGGGAATAAGGACCGGGGAGCTGTTTTTT.

CDR3 sequence (DNA): TGTGCCAGCAGTGACAACAAAAGGGGGGGAGATACGCAGTATTTT. As protein: CASSDNKRGGDTQYF. The chain recombines TRBV25-1 with TRBJ2-3; a possible D gene is TRBD2 (7 bases). Germline loops: CDR1 MGHDK, CDR2 SYGVNS. The CDR3 covers 15 residues. V was clipped by 3 bases and J by 5 bases, with 15 bases between them.

This clone was seen more than once but under ten times. Written as DNA, the CDR3 is TGCAGCGGAGCGACAGGGGGTTCCGGGGAGCTGTTTTTT. Amino acid sequence: CSGATGGSGELFF. The V call is TRBV29-1, the J call TRBJ2-2; the match to TRBD1 covers 9 bases. The CDR3 has 13 residues. Germline CDR1 is SQVTM and CDR2 is ANQGSEA. The V segment lost 7 bases and the J segment 6 bases; nucleotides outside the gene matches: 6.